Shown below are 15 T cell receptor beta chains from a single sample sequenced in a study of T cells in Graves' hyperthyroidism and ophthalmopathy. RNA transcripts gave rise to amplified TCR beta CDR3 regions. TCR CDR3 underwent first-round RT-PCR with the HTBI primer set. TCRdb reprocessed the multiplex PCR reads with MiXCR, giving one entry per CDR3 protein. The sample consists of some 300,000 distinct CDR3 sequences, around 16% of them appearing once. The sequenced sample consisted of blood. These receptors were obtained from a man aged 30 to 45 with Graves' hyperthyroidism.

The table lists this clonotype with many counts. This rearrangement joins TRBV2 to TRBJ2-5, with D possibly matching TRBD2 (6 bases). The CDR3 spans 12 residues. Trimming left V 6 bases short and J 2 bases short, with 7 bases between. Germline assignment: CDR1 SNHLY and CDR2 FYNNEI. The CDR3 coding sequence is TGTGCCAGCAGGCGGGAACAAGAGACCCAGTACTTC. Protein product: CASRREQETQYF.

This clonotype was detected many times. V gene TRBV6-1 combines with J gene TRBJ2-3; no firm D call. CDR3 length equals 13 residues. Trimming pared 3 bases from V and 12 bases from J, leaving 16 bases between. The germline CDR1 and CDR2 sequences are MNHNS and SASEGT. CDR3 nucleotides: TGTGCCAGCAGTGATCGTGCTCTGACGCCTCAGTATTTT. Encoded protein: CASSDRALTPQYF.

This clonotype has at least ten counts. The chain is built from TRBV18 and TRBJ2-1, with a possible D match to TRBD1 (6 bases). The CDR3 length is 14 residues. CDR1 and CDR2 (germline): KGHSH, LQKENI. Trimming removed 3 bases from V and 6 bases from J, with 12 bases in between. CDR3 residues: CASSPLQGFNEQFF. Written as DNA, the CDR3 is TGTGCCAGCTCACCCTTACAGGGATTCAATGAGCAGTTCTTC.

Ten or more counts support this clonotype. V and J are TRBV12-3 or TRBV12-4 and TRBJ2-5; a weak D match, TRBD1 (5 bases). The CDR3 has 14 residues. V lost 3 bases, J lost 1 base, and 9 bases lay in between. DNA for the CDR3: TGTGCCAGCAGTTTTGCGACAGCCCAAGAGACCCAGTACTTC. Amino acid sequence: CASSFATAQETQYF.

This clonotype was seen ten or more times. V gene TRBV24-1 combines with J gene TRBJ2-3; maybe TRBD1 (7 bases). In germline, CDR1 is KGHDR, CDR2 SFDVKD. V was trimmed by 1 base and J by 3 bases, leaving 10 bases between them. CDR3 length equals 15 residues. The CDR3 DNA reads as TGTGCCACCAGTGATTTATCAGGGGGGACAGATACGCAGTATTTT. Protein product: CATSDLSGGTDTQYF.

This clonotype appeared a single time. The chain carries TRBV19 and TRBJ1-5, with a weak D call TRBD1 (5 bases). The CDR3 extends over 16 amino acids. Germline values: CDR1 LNHDA, CDR2 SQIVND (reference sequence). V lost 3 bases and J lost 9, with 21 bases in between. CDR3 DNA sequence: TGTGCCAGTAGTATTTCCTGGCGGGCAGAGGGGCTGCCCCAGCATTTT. Its protein is CASSISWRAEGLPQHF.

This clonotype was recorded many times. This rearrangement joins TRBV7-2 to TRBJ2-7; 7 bases map to TRBD2. Unmatched junction bases numbered 7, after V lost 5 bases and J lost 6 bases. The CDR3 consists of 13 residues. Per the germline V gene, CDR1 is SGHTA and CDR2 is FQGNSA. The CDR3 nucleotides read TGTGCCAGCAGCCCGAGGACTAGGAGCGAGCAGTACTTC. It codes for CASSPRTRSEQYF.

Many counts were recorded for this clonotype. The rearrangement links TRBV12-3 or TRBV12-4 to TRBJ2-7; D perhaps matches TRBD2 (6 bases). Trimming pared 3 bases from V and 3 bases from J, leaving 9 bases between. There are 13 residues in the CDR3. CDR3 sequence reads: CASSLGGNYEQYF. For the CDR3, the DNA is TGTGCCAGCAGTTTGGGGGGTAACTACGAGCAGTACTTC.

This clonotype occurred many times. This chain uses TRBV3-1 with TRBJ2-1; TRBD2 matches at 11 bases. The V and J ends lost 0 bases and 8 bases, in that order; junction bases with no gene match: 9. CDR1 is LGHDT and CDR2 is YNNKEL in the germline V gene (reference sequence). The CDR3 is 17 residues long. CDR3 in amino acids: CASSQDEASGRWYEQFF. In DNA, the CDR3 is TGTGCCAGCAGCCAAGATGAGGCTAGCGGGAGGTGGTATGAGCAGTTCTTC.

This clonotype was recorded at least ten times. The V and J genes are TRBV4-1 and TRBJ2-7; D is possibly TRBD1 (6 bases). V was trimmed by 3 bases and J by 0 bases, leaving 9 bases between them. This CDR3 has 14 amino acids. Germline V gives CDR1 MGHRA, CDR2 YSYEKL. The CDR3 loop is CASSHRDNSYEQYF. The CDR3 bases are TGCGCCAGCAGCCACCGGGACAACTCCTACGAGCAGTACTTC.

The chain has TRBV27 and TRBJ2-3; D assignment may be TRBD1 or TRBD2 (6 bases each). The germline V and J ends were trimmed by 7 bases and 11 bases, with 13 bases remaining between them. CDR3 length: 11 residues. The germline CDR1 and CDR2 sequences are MNHEY and SMNVEV (reference sequence). The CDR3 DNA sequence: TGTGCCAGCAAGGGGGGCGCCATGCAGTATTTT. Amino acids: CASKGGAMQYF.

This clonotype has only a few counts. This chain links TRBV29-1 with TRBJ2-6; D uncertain. The CDR3 length is 17 residues. The V gene lost 0 bases and the J gene lost 1 base, with 13 bases spanning the gap. Germline CDR1 SQVTM, CDR2 ANQGSEA. The CDR3 here is CSVEDRVGASGANVLTF. In nucleotides, the CDR3 is TGCAGCGTTGAAGATCGAGTCGGCGCTTCTGGGGCCAACGTCCTGACTTTC. The whole variable domain, remainder taken from reference TRBV29-1 and TRBJ2-6, is SAVISQKPSRDICQRGTSLTIQCQVDSQVTMMFWYRQQPGQSLTLIATANQGSEATYESGFVIDKFPISRPNLTFSTLTVSNMSPEDSSIYLCSVEDRVGASGANVLTFGAGSRLTVL.

This clonotype came up many times. This chain connects TRBV7-3 to TRBJ2-7; D remains unclear. This CDR3 region has 13 residues. The V end was cut by 2 bases, the J end by 5 bases, with 10 bases between. The V gene's germline CDR1 is SGHTA and CDR2 FQGTGA. CDR3 bases: TGTGCCAGCAGCTTATCGAGAGGAAACGAGCAGTACTTC. Translated: CASSLSRGNEQYF.

This clonotype was seen many times. The chain links TRBV20-1 to TRBJ2-1, with 10 bases identical to TRBD2. Trimming took 3 bases from V and 2 from J; bases not matched to a gene: 16. The CDR3 runs 19 residues. Per the germline V gene, CDR1 is DFQATT and CDR2 is SNEGSKA (reference sequence). The CDR3 DNA is TGCAGTGCTAGTCCCCCCCTAGCGGGAGTGTGGACGACCTACAATGAGCAGTTCTTC. Its protein product is CSASPPLAGVWTTYNEQFF.

This clonotype turned up a few times. For the CDR3, the DNA is TGCAGCGCCCCCTCCCCGGGGGGGCTCCAAGAGACCCAGTACTTC. It specifies CSAPSPGGLQETQYF. The chain recombines TRBV29-1 with TRBJ2-5; 8 bases are a match to TRBD2. The CDR3 contains 15 residues. Losses at the gene ends were 7 bases for V and 1 base for J; bases not matched to a gene: 11. Germline CDR1 is SQVTM and CDR2 is ANQGSEA.